This TCR beta chain was found in a study of beta chain features in type 1 diabetes. The study's findings and limits: There was a possibility that cDNA sequencing over-represented cells with high TCR expression. A closer apparent resemblance between naive, central memory and Treg TCRB repertoires was seen in patients than in healthy donors. Researchers caution that PCR might favor shorter templates, equally among patients and controls. Type 1 diabetes patients showed a moderate but significant shortening of TCRB CDR3s in all four CD4+ subsets.

The CDR3 has 11 residues. Germline CDR1 reads DFQATT; CDR2 reads SNEGSKA (reference sequence). Trimming removed 2 bases from V and 3 bases from J, with 5 bases in between. The whole isolated RNA underwent reverse transcription, so sequencing captured expressed TCRB transcripts. Generated by immunoSEQ multiplex PCR, the TCRdb table keeps only in-frame clones and is missing some. The data hold about 620,000 clones, with about 14% observed a single time. A note on this clone: Antigen specificity is unknown.

The chain is built from TRBV20-1 and TRBJ2-7; D is unresolved. What was sequenced was naive CD4+ T cells from blood. This clonotype was sampled from a man aged 18 to 29 in good health. In nucleotides, the CDR3 is TGCAGTGCTAGAATGCGCTACGAGCAGTACTTC. Its protein is CSARMRYEQYF.